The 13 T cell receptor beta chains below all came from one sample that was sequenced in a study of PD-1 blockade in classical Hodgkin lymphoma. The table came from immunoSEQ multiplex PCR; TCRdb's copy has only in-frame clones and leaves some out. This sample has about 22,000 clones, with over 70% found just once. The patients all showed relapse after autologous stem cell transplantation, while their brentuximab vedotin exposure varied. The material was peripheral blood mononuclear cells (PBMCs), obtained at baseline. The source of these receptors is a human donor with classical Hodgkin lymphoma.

For the CDR3, the DNA is TGTGCCAGCAGCTCAGGTGGAGGGGGCAATCAGCCCCAGCATTTT. This translates into CASSSGGGGNQPQHF. The chain links TRBV9 to TRBJ1-5; perhaps TRBD1 as D (5 bases). The CDR3 runs 15 residues. V lost 4 bases and J lost 2, with 13 bases in between. Germline-derived CDR1 and CDR2 are SGDLS and YYNGEE.

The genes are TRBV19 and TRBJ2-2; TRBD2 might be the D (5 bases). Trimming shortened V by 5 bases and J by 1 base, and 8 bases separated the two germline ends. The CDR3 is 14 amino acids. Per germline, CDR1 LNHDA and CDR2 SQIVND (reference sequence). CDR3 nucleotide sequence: TGTGCCAGTAGTCTAGGACTGAACACCGGGGAGCTGTTTTTT. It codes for CASSLGLNTGELFF.

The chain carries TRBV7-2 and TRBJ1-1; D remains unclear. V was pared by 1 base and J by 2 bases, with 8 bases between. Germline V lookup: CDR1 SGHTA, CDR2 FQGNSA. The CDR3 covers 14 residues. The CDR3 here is CASSLVTRNTEAFF. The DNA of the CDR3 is TGTGCCAGCAGCTTAGTGACCAGAAACACTGAAGCTTTCTTT.

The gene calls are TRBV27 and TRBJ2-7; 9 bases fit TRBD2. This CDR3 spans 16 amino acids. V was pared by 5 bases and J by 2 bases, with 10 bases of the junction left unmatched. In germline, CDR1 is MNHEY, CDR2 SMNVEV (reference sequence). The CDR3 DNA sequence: TGTGCCAGCAGTCCATCTAGCGGGGATCAGACCTACGAGCAGTACTTC. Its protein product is CASSPSSGDQTYEQYF.

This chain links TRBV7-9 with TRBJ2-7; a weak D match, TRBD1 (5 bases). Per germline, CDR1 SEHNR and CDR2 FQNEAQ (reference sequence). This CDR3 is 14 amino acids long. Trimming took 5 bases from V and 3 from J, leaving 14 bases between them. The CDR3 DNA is TGTGCCAGCAGCACTGCGACAGAGCTCTACGAGCAGTACTTC. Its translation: CASSTATELYEQYF.

The CDR3 spells CASSLVGEMQYF. The CDR3 bases are TGTGCCAGCAGCTTAGTTGGGGAGATGCAGTATTTT. The chain employs TRBV7-2 and TRBJ2-3; TRBD2 might be the D (5 bases). In germline, CDR1 is SGHTA, CDR2 FQGNSA. The CDR3 is 12 residues long. V lost 1 base to trimming and J lost 11 bases, with 10 bases between them.

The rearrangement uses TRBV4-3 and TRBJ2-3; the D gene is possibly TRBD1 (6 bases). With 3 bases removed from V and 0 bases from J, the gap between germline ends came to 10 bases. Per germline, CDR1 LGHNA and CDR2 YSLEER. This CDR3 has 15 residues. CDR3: CASSQRTVSTDTQYF. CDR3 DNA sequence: TGCGCCAGCAGCCAGAGGACAGTTAGCACAGATACGCAGTATTTT.

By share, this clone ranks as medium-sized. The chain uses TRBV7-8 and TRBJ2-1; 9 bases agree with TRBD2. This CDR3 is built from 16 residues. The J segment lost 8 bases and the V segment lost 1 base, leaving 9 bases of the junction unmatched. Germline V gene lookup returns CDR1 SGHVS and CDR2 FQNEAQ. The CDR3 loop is CASSLVGGGAVDEQFF. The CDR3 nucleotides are TGTGCCAGCAGCTTAGTTGGCGGGGGGGCCGTTGATGAGCAGTTCTTC.

CDR3 in amino acids: CSVEDQQGPIGYTF. CDR3 in DNA: TGCAGCGTTGAAGATCAACAGGGCCCTATTGGCTACACCTTC. This chain connects TRBV29-1 to TRBJ1-2; D is possibly TRBD1 (6 bases). Trimming took 0 bases from V and 7 from J, leaving 15 bases between them. Germline V gene lookup returns CDR1 SQVTM and CDR2 ANQGSEA. CDR3 length: 14 amino acids.

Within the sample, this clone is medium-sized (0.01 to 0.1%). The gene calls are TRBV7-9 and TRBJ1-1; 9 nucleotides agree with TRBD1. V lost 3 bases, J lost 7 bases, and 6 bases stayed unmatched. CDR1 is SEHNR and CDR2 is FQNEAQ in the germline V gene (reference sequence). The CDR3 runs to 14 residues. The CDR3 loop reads CASSLTGGNNEAFF. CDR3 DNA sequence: TGTGCCAGCAGCTTGACAGGGGGAAATAATGAAGCTTTCTTT.

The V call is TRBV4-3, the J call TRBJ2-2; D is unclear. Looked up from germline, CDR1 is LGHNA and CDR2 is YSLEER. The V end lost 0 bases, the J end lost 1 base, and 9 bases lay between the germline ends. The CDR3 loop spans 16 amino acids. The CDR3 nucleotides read TGCGCCAGCAGCCAAGATTGGAGACAGAACACCGGGGAGCTGTTTTTT. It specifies CASSQDWRQNTGELFF.

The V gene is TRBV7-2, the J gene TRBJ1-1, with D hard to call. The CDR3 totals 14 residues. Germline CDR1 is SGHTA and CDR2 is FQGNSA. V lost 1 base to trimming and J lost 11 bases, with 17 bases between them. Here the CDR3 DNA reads TGTGCCAGCAGCTTAGGTGTAGGGAGTGGGATGGCTTTCTTT. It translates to CASSLGVGSGMAFF.

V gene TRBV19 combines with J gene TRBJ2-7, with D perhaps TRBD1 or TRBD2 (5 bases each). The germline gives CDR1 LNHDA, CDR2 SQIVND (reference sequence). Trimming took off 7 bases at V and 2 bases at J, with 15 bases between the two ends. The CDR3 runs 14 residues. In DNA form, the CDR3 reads TGTGCCAGTACCCTCCGGGACCGTCCCTACGAGCAGTACTTC. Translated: CASTLRDRPYEQYF. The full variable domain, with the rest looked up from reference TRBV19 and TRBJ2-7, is DGGITQSPKYLFRKEGQNVTLSCEQNLNHDAMYWYRQDPGQGLRLIYYSQIVNDFQKGDIAEGYSVSREKKESFPLTVTSAQKNPTAFYLCASTLRDRPYEQYFGPGTRLTVT.